One sample yielded the 32 T cell receptor beta chains listed below, sequenced in a study of monozygotic twins with inflammatory bowel disease. TCRdb re-analyzed the 5' RACE reads; it lists each CDR3 protein once, without DNA. This sample's clone table lists around 410,000 distinct CDR3 sequences. The sequencing input was blood. These receptors all come from a human donor with ulcerative colitis or Crohn's disease, or a healthy co-twin of an affected twin (not recorded which).

This sequence joins TRBV7-2 and TRBJ1-1. The germline CDR1 and CDR2 sequences are SGHTA and FQGNSA. The CDR3 spans 15 residues. CDR3 loop: CANSLLTHVNTEAFF. The complete variable domain, with remaining parts taken from reference TRBV7-2 and TRBJ1-1, reads GAGVSQSPSNKVTEKGKDVELRCDPISGHTALYWYRQSLGQGLEFLIYFQGNSAPDKSGLPSDRFSAERTGGSVSTLTIQRTQQEDSAVYLCANSLLTHVNTEAFFGQGTRLTVV.

The CDR3 region is CASSLTHYSEQYF. The chain links TRBV4-2 to TRBJ2-7. The germline CDR1 and CDR2 sequences are LGHNA and YNFKEQ. The CDR3 runs 13 residues.

The V and J genes are TRBV5-1 and TRBJ2-7. This CDR3 has 13 residues. Germline loops: CDR1 SGHRS, CDR2 YFSETQ. The CDR3 sequence is CTSSPDRSYEQYF.

V usage is TRBV6-2 or TRBV6-3 and J usage is TRBJ2-7. The CDR3 length is 13 residues. The germline V gene has CDR1 MNHEY and CDR2 SVGEGT. The CDR3 is CASRDGVPREQYF.

J is TRBJ2-7 and V is TRBV4-3; TCRdb calls TRBD1, which cannot be checked without DNA. Germline CDR1 is LGHNA and CDR2 is YSLEER. This CDR3 is 14 amino acids long. The CDR3 spells CASSRERGPYEQYF.

The V gene is TRBV5-5, the J gene TRBJ1-2; TCRdb reports TRBD1, a call that lacks DNA to check it against. This CDR3 contains 15 residues. CDR1 is SGHKS, CDR2 YYEKEE, per germline (reference sequence). The CDR3: CASSADPEPFYGYTF.

This chain joins TRBV29-1 and TRBJ1-1. Germline V lookup: CDR1 SQVTM, CDR2 ANQGSEA. This CDR3 is built from 16 residues. The CDR3 loop is CSVQGGASQLNTEAFF.

The J gene is TRBJ1-2, the V gene TRBV20-1. This CDR3 is 12 amino acids long. Germline CDR1 is DFQATT and CDR2 is SNEGSKA (reference sequence). The CDR3 here is CSAAGKAYGYTF.

The genes are TRBV5-1 and TRBJ1-1; TCRdb picks TRBD1, but there is no DNA to check that call. The CDR3 contains 13 residues. Germline V lookup: CDR1 SGHRS, CDR2 YFSETQ. Here the CDR3 reads CASSSHSGAEAFF. Complete variable domain (other parts from reference TRBV5-1 and TRBJ1-1): KAGVTQTPRYLIKTRGQQVTLSCSPISGHRSVSWYQQTPGQGLQFLFEYFSETQRNKGNFPGRFSGRQFSNSRSEMNVSTLELGDSALYLCASSSHSGAEAFFGQGTRLTVV.

The chain carries TRBV4-1 and TRBJ2-3. Germline V lookup: CDR1 MGHRA, CDR2 YSYEKL. The CDR3 has 14 amino acids. The CDR3: CASSQVDSTDTQYF.

The CDR3 region is CASSFLGQGANGELFF. The rearrangement links TRBV5-1 to TRBJ2-2; TCRdb lists TRBD1, though no DNA is available to test this call. The length of the CDR3 is 16 residues. Germline V lookup: CDR1 SGHRS, CDR2 YFSETQ. Based on the CDR3 plus reference TRBV5-1 and TRBJ2-2, the full variable domain is KAGVTQTPRYLIKTRGQQVTLSCSPISGHRSVSWYQQTPGQGLQFLFEYFSETQRNKGNFPGRFSGRQFSNSRSEMNVSTLELGDSALYLCASSFLGQGANGELFFGEGSRLTVL.

V and J are TRBV20-1 and TRBJ2-1. The CDR3 is 13 amino acids. CDR1 is DFQATT and CDR2 is SNEGSKA in the germline V gene (reference sequence). Here the CDR3 reads CSARDWVNNEQFF.

V is TRBV30 and J is TRBJ1-5; TCRdb outputs TRBD1, but without DNA this stays unchecked. The CDR3 is 13 residues long. CDR1 GTSNPN and CDR2 SVGIG come from the germline V gene (reference sequence). The CDR3 sequence is CAWSGAVDQPQHF.

The chain employs TRBV4-3 and TRBJ1-1. CDR1 and CDR2 from the germline V gene are LGHNA and YSLEER. The CDR3 sequence is 14 residues long. CDR3 residues: CASSQGLGNTEAFF.

The chain has TRBV3-1 and TRBJ1-1. The CDR3 consists of 15 residues. Germline loops: CDR1 LGHDT, CDR2 YNNKEL (reference sequence). The chain's CDR3 is CASSPRDSGYAEAFF.

The chain combines TRBV6-5 with TRBJ1-1; no DNA is available, so the TRBD1 call from TCRdb remains unchecked. CDR1 and CDR2 from the germline V gene are MNHEY and SVGAGI. This CDR3 is 13 amino acids long. CDR3 sequence: CASSRDRGREAFF.

The chain links TRBV25-1 to TRBJ2-5; checking the TCRdb D call of TRBD1 is not possible without DNA. Germline values: CDR1 MGHDK, CDR2 SYGVNS. There are 14 residues in the CDR3. This CDR3 is CASSEPGTEETQYF.

The chain recombines TRBV19 with TRBJ2-1; TCRdb designates TRBD1, a call that cannot be tested without DNA. From germline, CDR1 is LNHDA and CDR2 SQIVND (reference sequence). This CDR3 contains 16 residues. This chain's CDR3 is CASRSRQGSNYNEQFF. Supplemented by reference TRBV19 and TRBJ2-1, the full variable domain reads DGGITQSPKYLFRKEGQNVTLSCEQNLNHDAMYWYRQDPGQGLRLIYYSQIVNDFQKGDIAEGYSVSREKKESFPLTVTSAQKNPTAFYLCASRSRQGSNYNEQFFGPGTRLTVL.

The chain uses TRBV7-9 and TRBJ2-1; as DNA is missing, the TRBD1 call by TCRdb cannot be tested. The CDR3 is 14 amino acids. Germline V CDR1 and CDR2: SEHNR, FQNEAQ (reference sequence). The CDR3: CASSSTDRVNEQFF.

This rearrangement joins TRBV5-5 to TRBJ1-4; TCRdb names TRBD1, which stays unverified in the absence of DNA. Germline lookup yields CDR1 SGHKS and CDR2 YYEKEE (reference sequence). The CDR3 consists of 15 residues. The CDR3 sequence is CASSLGGDRGEKLFF.

The V and J genes are TRBV28 and TRBJ1-1; the TRBD1 assignment by TCRdb is unverifiable without DNA. The CDR3 runs 14 residues. Germline V gives CDR1 MDHEN, CDR2 SYDVKM. The CDR3 loop reads CASSPRGINTEAFF.

The chain uses TRBV7-2 and TRBJ2-5. The CDR3 consists of 15 residues. CDR1 SGHTA and CDR2 FQGNSA come from the germline V gene. The CDR3 sequence: CASSLVFGKQETQYF.

This chain connects TRBV5-1 to TRBJ2-5; the D gene TCRdb calls, TRBD1, cannot be checked with no DNA. The CDR3 is made up of 16 amino acids. Germline V gene lookup returns CDR1 SGHRS and CDR2 YFSETQ. The CDR3 protein is CASSPAPQGPQETQYF.

V and J are TRBV20-1 and TRBJ2-7; lacking DNA, the TRBD2 call made by TCRdb goes unchecked. Germline-derived CDR1 and CDR2 are DFQATT and SNEGSKA (reference sequence). The CDR3 extends over 14 amino acids. The CDR3 sequence is CSALPGSFSYEQYF.

This chain uses TRBV5-1 with TRBJ1-3; there is no DNA to check the TCRdb D call of TRBD1. The germline gives CDR1 SGHRS, CDR2 YFSETQ. The CDR3 contains 16 residues. The CDR3: CASSLGGVNSGNTIYF.

V is TRBV7-2 and J is TRBJ2-3. CDR1 and CDR2 from the germline V gene are SGHTA and FQGNSA. The CDR3 extends over 15 amino acids. CDR3: CASSLNHPSTDTQYF.

This sequence joins TRBV20-1 and TRBJ2-5; TCRdb proposes TRBD2, but this gene call is untestable without DNA. The CDR3 runs 14 residues. The germline gives CDR1 DFQATT, CDR2 SNEGSKA (reference sequence). The CDR3 spells CSAVRTSDQETQYF.

The rearrangement links TRBV28 to TRBJ2-7; TCRdb lists TRBD1, though no DNA is available to test this call. Per germline, CDR1 MDHEN and CDR2 SYDVKM. The CDR3 has 14 amino acids. The CDR3 spells CASSFWGQTYEQYF.

This rearrangement joins TRBV6-1 to TRBJ2-1; the TCRdb call, TRBD1, lacks DNA for checking. Germline V lookup: CDR1 MNHNS, CDR2 SASEGT. This CDR3 has 16 residues. The CDR3: CASSTAPRGGPNEQFF.

This CDR3 is CASSHQGSILPYEQYF. The chain joins TRBV27 to TRBJ2-7; TCRdb lists TRBD1, though no DNA is available to test this call. The germline V gene encodes CDR1 MNHEY and CDR2 SMNVEV (reference sequence). The CDR3 is 16 residues long.

The V call is TRBV6-1, the J call TRBJ2-7; the TRBD1 assignment by TCRdb is unverifiable without DNA. Germline-derived CDR1 and CDR2 are MNHNS and SASEGT. The CDR3 has 15 residues. Here the CDR3 reads CASSGRDRSRYEQYF.

The chain combines TRBV28 with TRBJ2-3; TCRdb proposes TRBD1, but this gene call is untestable without DNA. Germline CDR1 MDHEN, CDR2 SYDVKM. This CDR3 comprises 13 residues. The CDR3 spells CASRMGVGDTQYF.